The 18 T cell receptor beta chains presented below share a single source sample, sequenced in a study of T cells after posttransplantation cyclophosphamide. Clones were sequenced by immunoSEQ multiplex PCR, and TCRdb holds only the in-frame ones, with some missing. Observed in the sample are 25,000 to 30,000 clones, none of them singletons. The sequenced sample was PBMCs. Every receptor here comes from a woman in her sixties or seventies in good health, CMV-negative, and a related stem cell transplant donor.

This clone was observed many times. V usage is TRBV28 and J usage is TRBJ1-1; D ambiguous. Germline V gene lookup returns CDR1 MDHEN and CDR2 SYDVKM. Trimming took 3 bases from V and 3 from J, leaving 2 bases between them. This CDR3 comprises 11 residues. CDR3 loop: CASSFYTEAFF. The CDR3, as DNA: TGTGCCAGCAGTTTCTACACTGAAGCTTTCTTT.

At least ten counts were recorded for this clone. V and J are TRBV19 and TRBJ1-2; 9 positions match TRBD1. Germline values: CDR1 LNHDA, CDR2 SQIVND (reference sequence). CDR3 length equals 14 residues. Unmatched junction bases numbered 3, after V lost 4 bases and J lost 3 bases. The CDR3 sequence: CASSTQGADYGYTF. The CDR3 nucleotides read TGTGCCAGTAGTACACAGGGGGCGGACTATGGCTACACCTTC.

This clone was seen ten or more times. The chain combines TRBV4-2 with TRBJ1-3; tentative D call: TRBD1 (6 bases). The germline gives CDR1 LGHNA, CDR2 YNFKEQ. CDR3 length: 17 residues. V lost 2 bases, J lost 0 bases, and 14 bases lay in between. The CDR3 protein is CASSQTSRTASGNTIYF. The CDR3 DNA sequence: TGTGCCAGCAGCCAAACTTCCCGGACAGCCTCTGGAAACACCATATATTTT.

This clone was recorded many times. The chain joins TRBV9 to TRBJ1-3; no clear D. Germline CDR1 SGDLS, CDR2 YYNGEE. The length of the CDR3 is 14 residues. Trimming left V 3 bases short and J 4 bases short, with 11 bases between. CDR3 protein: CASSGDTGGNTIYF. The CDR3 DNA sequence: TGTGCCAGCAGCGGAGACACGGGGGGAAACACCATATATTTT.

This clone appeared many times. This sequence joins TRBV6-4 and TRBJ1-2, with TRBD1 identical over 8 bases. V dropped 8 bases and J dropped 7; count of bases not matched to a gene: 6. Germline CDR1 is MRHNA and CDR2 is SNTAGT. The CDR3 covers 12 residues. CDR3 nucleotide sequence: TGTGCCAGCCGTGGACAGGGTGGTGGCTACACCTTC. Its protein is CASRGQGGGYTF.

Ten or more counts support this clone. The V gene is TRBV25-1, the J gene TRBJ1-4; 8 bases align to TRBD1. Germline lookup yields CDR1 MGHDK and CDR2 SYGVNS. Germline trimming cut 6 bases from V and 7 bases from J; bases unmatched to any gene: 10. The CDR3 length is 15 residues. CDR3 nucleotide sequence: TGTGCCAGCAGAAGTCGACAGGGGCCCATTGAAAAACTGTTTTTT. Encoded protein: CASRSRQGPIEKLFF. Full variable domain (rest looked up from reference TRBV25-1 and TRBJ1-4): EADIYQTPRYLVIGTGKKITLECSQTMGHDKMYWYQQDPGMELHLIHYSYGVNSTEKGDLSSESTVSRIRTEHFPLTLESARPSHTSQYLCASRSRQGPIEKLFFGSGTQLSVL.

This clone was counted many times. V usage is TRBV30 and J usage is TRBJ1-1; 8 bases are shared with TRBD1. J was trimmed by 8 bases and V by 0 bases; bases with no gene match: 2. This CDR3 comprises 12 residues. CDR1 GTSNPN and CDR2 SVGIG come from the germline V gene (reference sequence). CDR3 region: CAWSVQGVEAFF. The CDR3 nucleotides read TGTGCCTGGAGTGTACAGGGGGTAGAAGCTTTCTTT.

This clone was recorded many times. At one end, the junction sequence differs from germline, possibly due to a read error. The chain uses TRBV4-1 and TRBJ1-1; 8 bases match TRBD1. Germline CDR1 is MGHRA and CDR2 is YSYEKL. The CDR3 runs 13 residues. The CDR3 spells CTSSLLRDREAFF. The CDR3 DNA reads TGCACCAGCAGCCTCCTGCGGGACAGGGAAGCTTTCTTT.

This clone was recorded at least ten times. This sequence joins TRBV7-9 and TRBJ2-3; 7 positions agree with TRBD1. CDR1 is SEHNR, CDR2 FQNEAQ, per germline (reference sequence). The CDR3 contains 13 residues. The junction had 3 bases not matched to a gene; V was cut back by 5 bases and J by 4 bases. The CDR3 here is CASSPRGPDTQYF. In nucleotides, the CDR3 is TGTGCCAGCAGCCCGAGGGGGCCAGATACGCAGTATTTT. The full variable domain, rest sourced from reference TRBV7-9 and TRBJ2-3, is DTGVSQNPRHKITKRGQNVTFRCDPISEHNRLYWYRQTLGQGPEFLTYFQNEAQLEKSRLLSDRFSAERPKGSFSTLEIQRTEQGDSAMYLCASSPRGPDTQYFGPGTRLTVL.

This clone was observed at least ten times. The CDR3 reads CASSLLGVGTEAFF. In DNA, the CDR3 is TGTGCCAGCAGCTTGCTAGGGGTGGGCACTGAAGCTTTCTTT. The chain couples TRBV5-6 to TRBJ1-1, with D tentatively TRBD1 (5 bases). The CDR3 covers 14 residues. Trimming cost V 1 base and J 4 bases, with 11 bases left between them. Germline CDR1 SGHDT, CDR2 YYEEEE.

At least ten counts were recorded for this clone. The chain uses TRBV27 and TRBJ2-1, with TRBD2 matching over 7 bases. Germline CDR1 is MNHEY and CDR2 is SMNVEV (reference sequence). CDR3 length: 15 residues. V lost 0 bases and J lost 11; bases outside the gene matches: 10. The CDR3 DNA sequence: TGTGCCAGCAGTTTATCCGCGTCCCAAGCGGGAAAGCAGTTCTTC. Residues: CASSLSASQAGKQFF.

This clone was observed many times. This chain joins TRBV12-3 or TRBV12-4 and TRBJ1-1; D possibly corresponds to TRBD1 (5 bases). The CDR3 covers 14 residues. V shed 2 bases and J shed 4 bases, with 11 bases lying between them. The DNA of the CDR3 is TGTGCCAGCAGTTTATGGGGGGTGGGCACTGAAGCTTTCTTT. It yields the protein CASSLWGVGTEAFF.

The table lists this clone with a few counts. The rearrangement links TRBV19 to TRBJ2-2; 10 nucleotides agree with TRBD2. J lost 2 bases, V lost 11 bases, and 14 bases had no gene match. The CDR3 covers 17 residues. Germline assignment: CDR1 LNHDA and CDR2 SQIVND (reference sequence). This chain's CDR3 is CAVQGGSGGSNTGELFF. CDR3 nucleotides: TGTGCCGTCCAGGGCGGTAGCGGGGGGTCCAACACCGGGGAGCTGTTTTTT.

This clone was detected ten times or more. The CDR3 here is CASGLERVFNEQFF. DNA of the CDR3: TGTGCTAGTGGTTTGGAGCGGGTTTTCAATGAGCAGTTCTTC. V and J are TRBV12-5 and TRBJ2-1, with D perhaps TRBD2 (6 bases). The length of the CDR3 is 14 residues. Germline CDR1 LGHNT, CDR2 FRNRAP. Trimming removed 1 base at V and 6 bases at J, with 10 bases between.

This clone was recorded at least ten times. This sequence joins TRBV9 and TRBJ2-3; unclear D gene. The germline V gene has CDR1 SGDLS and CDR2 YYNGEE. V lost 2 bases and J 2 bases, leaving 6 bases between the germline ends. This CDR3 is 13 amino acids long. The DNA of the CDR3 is TGTGCCAGCAGCGTTATAGCCACAGATACGCAGTATTTT. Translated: CASSVIATDTQYF.

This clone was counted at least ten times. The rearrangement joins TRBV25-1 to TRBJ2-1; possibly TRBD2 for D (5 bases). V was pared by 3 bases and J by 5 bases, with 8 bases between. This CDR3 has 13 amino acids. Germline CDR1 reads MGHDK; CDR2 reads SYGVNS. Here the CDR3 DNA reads TGTGCCAGCAGTGAGAAGCGGAACAATGAGCAGTTCTTC. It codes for CASSEKRNNEQFF.

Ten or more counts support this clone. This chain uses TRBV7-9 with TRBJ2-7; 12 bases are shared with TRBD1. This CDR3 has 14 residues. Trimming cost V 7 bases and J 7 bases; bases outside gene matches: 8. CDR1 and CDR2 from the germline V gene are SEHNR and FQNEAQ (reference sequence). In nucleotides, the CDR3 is TGTGCCAGCACCTTGGGACAGGGGGCGGGGGAGCAGTACTTC. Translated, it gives CASTLGQGAGEQYF.

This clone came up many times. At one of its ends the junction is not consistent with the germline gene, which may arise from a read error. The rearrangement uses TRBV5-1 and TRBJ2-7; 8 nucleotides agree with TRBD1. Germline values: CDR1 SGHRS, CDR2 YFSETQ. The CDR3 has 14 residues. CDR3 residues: CASSAGTGPYEQYF. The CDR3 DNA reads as TGCGCCAGCAGCGCGGGGACAGGTCCCTATGAGCAGTACTTC.